This is a list of T cell receptor beta chains from one sample in a study of early stage breast cancer tumors. The assay was immunoSEQ multiplex PCR, and TCRdb's table has in-frame clones only and misses some. This table has almost 55,000 clones, around nine tenths appearing once. Sequencing was performed on blood. The receptors were gathered from a person aged 65-85 years with breast cancer. Each CDR3 is given with its conserved first and last residue. The order of the fields is V gene, J gene, CDR3 protein.

>TRBV10-3|TRBJ2-2
CATFTGTVGELFF
>TRBV9|TRBJ2-2
CASSVSGGSGTGELFF
>TRBV15|TRBJ1-4
CATSRALGTGDEKLFF
>TRBV30|TRBJ1-6
CAWMGAPYQNSPLHF
>TRBV11-3|TRBJ2-2
CASSLSWGQLTGELFF
>TRBV27|TRBJ2-1
CASSLTSGNYNEQFF
>TRBV28|TRBJ2-7
CASSSLVGAYEQYF
>TRBV7-9|TRBJ1-2
CASRNQGTQKGYTF
>TRBV28|TRBJ1-5
CASSSRLPWGGNQPQHF
>TRBV4-2|TRBJ2-1
CASSQDHGGSPHNEQFF
>TRBV11-2|TRBJ2-3
CASGRDRGTDTQYF
>TRBV19|TRBJ2-3
CASRVRVAGGTDTQYF
>TRBV5-1|TRBJ2-1
CASSLGFGLEGGNEQFF
>TRBV7-2|TRBJ2-1
CASSQLRLEGEQFF
>TRBV7-9|TRBJ1-4
CASSPKGRNEKLFF
>TRBV5-5|TRBJ1-2
CASSLSGTGGGYTF
>TRBV27|TRBJ2-1
CASSPQRSSYNEQFF
>TRBV19|TRBJ1-5
CASSWGRENSNQPQHF
>TRBV11-3|TRBJ2-2
CASSFGVLNTGELFF
>TRBV7-9|TRBJ1-2
CASSLFGNYGYTF
>TRBV7-2|TRBJ2-3
CASTSGGDTQYF
>TRBV14|TRBJ1-2
CASSSSPSYGYTF
>TRBV29-1|TRBJ1-2
CSIHTANYGYTF
>TRBV5-6|TRBJ1-6
CASSRRGTYNSPLHF
>TRBV5-3|TRBJ2-7
CARSQTSKLEQYF
>TRBV11-3|TRBJ2-3
CASSLGQGSGTDTQYF
>TRBV4-3|TRBJ2-3
CASSQVTGADTQYF
>TRBV14|TRBJ1-2
CASSLFVGAGYTF